This T cell receptor (beta chain) comes out of a study of T-cell reconstitution after alpha-beta-depleted transplantation in children. From germline, CDR1 is DFQATT and CDR2 SNEGSKA (reference sequence). The J segment lost 1 base and the V segment lost 6 bases, leaving 9 bases of the junction unmatched. The CDR3 spans 14 residues. This clonotype has at least ten counts. Researchers prepared the TCRbeta library using unique molecular identifiers, the study reports. MiXCR, applied by TCRdb to the PCR reads, yields one record per CDR3 protein. The profile shows around 600,000 distinct CDR3 sequences, around 16% of them singletons.

The specimen was PBMCs from the stem cell graft donor, collected from the stem cell graft. The source of this sequence is a human donor who donated a stem cell graft to a child with acute myeloid leukemia. The rearrangement uses TRBV20-1 and TRBJ2-7, with 7 bases identical to TRBD1. Here the CDR3 reads CSAEDRFLSYEQYF. The CDR3 DNA sequence: TGCAGTGCCGAGGACAGGTTCCTATCCTACGAGCAGTACTTC.